A selection of T cell receptor beta chains follows, all from one sample in a study of blood T cells in healthy people across ages. MiXCR, applied by TCRdb to the 5' RACE reads, yields one record per CDR3 protein. The table includes roughly 1,500,000 distinct CDR3 sequences, about 35% detected once. The sequenced material came from blood. Every receptor here comes from a young woman in good health. Both conserved end residues are part of each CDR3. The order of the fields is J gene, clone size, D gene, V gene, CDR3 length, CDR3 protein, CDR3 DNA. D genes are given only for firm matches. Not every row has a clone size; where given, it reads once, few, many or a size class.

j_gene: TRBJ2-5; abundance: many; d_gene: -; v_gene: TRBV7-2; len: 14; CDR3aa: CASSTQRFVETQYF; CDR3nt: TGTGCCAGCAGCACTCAGAGATTTGTAGAGACCCAGTACTTC
j_gene: TRBJ1-4; abundance: -; d_gene: -; v_gene: TRBV7-9; len: 13; CDR3aa: CASSGTLAEKLFF; CDR3nt: TGTGCCAGCAGCGGGACTCTCGCTGAAAAACTGTTTTTT
j_gene: TRBJ2-4; abundance: -; d_gene: -; v_gene: TRBV9; len: 19; CDR3aa: CASSGRTTDTDGLENIQYF; CDR3nt: TGTGCCAGCAGCGGACGTACGACGGACACGGACGGGCTAGAAAACATTCAGTACTTC
j_gene: TRBJ1-6; abundance: many; d_gene: TRBD1; v_gene: TRBV4-1; len: 12; CDR3aa: CASSQSGTDFHF; CDR3nt: TGCGCCAGCAGCCAATCCGGGACAGATTTCCACTTT
j_gene: TRBJ2-3; abundance: few; d_gene: -; v_gene: TRBV11-2; len: 17; CDR3aa: CASSGGSGTPSTDTQYF; CDR3nt: TGTGCCAGCAGCGGCGGATCCGGGACTCCTAGCACAGATACGCAGTATTTT
j_gene: TRBJ2-3; abundance: -; d_gene: TRBD2; v_gene: TRBV6-5; len: 19; CDR3aa: CASSYDKAGASRHTDTQYF; CDR3nt: TGTGCCAGCAGTTATGACAAAGCGGGGGCGTCTCGACACACAGATACGCAGTATTTT
j_gene: TRBJ2-7; abundance: -; d_gene: -; v_gene: TRBV5-1; len: 14; CDR3aa: CASSWKDYQDPQYF; CDR3nt: TGTGCCAGCAGCTGGAAGGACTACCAGGACCCCCAGTACTTC
j_gene: TRBJ2-3; abundance: few; d_gene: -; v_gene: TRBV29-1; len: 14; CDR3aa: CSVEDGALTDTRYF; CDR3nt: TGCAGCGTTGAAGATGGCGCGCTCACAGATACGCGGTATTTT
j_gene: TRBJ2-3; abundance: -; d_gene: -; v_gene: TRBV3-1; len: 16; CDR3aa: CASSHRGTLSTDTQYF; CDR3nt: TGTGCCAGCAGCCATCGAGGGACACTTAGCACAGATACGCAGTATTTT
j_gene: TRBJ2-7; abundance: once; d_gene: -; v_gene: TRBV5-1; len: 14; CDR3aa: CASSEAGREREQYF; CDR3nt: TGCGCCAGCTCGGAGGCCGGGCGGGAAAGGGAGCAGTACTTC
j_gene: TRBJ2-1; abundance: few; d_gene: -; v_gene: TRBV11-1; len: 15; CDR3aa: CASSLEHGTSNEQFF; CDR3nt: TGTGCCAGCAGCTTAGAACATGGGACAAGCAATGAGCAGTTCTTC
j_gene: TRBJ1-1; abundance: -; d_gene: -; v_gene: TRBV3-1; len: 12; CDR3aa: CASSQGREEAFF; CDR3nt: TGTGCCAGCAGCCAAGGTCGCGAGGAGGCTTTCTTT
j_gene: TRBJ2-5; abundance: -; d_gene: TRBD2; v_gene: TRBV11-3; len: 16; CDR3aa: CASSLVGTSGRETQYF; CDR3nt: TGTGCCAGCAGCTTAGTAGGGACTAGCGGGAGGGAGACCCAGTACTTC
j_gene: TRBJ2-1; abundance: few; d_gene: TRBD2; v_gene: TRBV28; len: 15; CDR3aa: CASSFFWREKVRQFF; CDR3nt: TGTGCCAGCAGTTTCTTTTGGCGGGAGAAAGTTAGGCAGTTCTTC
j_gene: TRBJ1-2; abundance: -; d_gene: TRBD1; v_gene: TRBV9; len: 14; CDR3aa: CASSAGQINYGYTF; CDR3nt: TGTGCCAGCAGCGCGGGACAGATTAACTATGGCTACACCTTC
j_gene: TRBJ1-2; abundance: few; d_gene: -; v_gene: TRBV12-3/TRBV12-4; len: 12; CDR3aa: CASTTANYGYTF; CDR3nt: TGTGCCAGCACCACCGCTAACTATGGCTACACCTTC